This T cell receptor beta chain originates from a study of blood T cells in healthy people across ages. At the level of the study: For every two T cells, template switching captured about one barcoded beta molecule.

The second PCR ran about 6 to 11 cycles with a sample-barcoded 5' primer and J-beta primers. TCRdb fed the 5' RACE reads into MiXCR, producing one record per CDR3 protein. The sample lists 1,800,000 or so distinct CDR3 sequences, around 42% occurring once. Study observations and caveats: Naive T cell percentage showed a strong correlation with TCR beta diversity.

Comment on this clonotype: The target antigen is unknown.

Germline-derived CDR1 and CDR2 are MGHRA and YSYEKL. After removal of 4 bases from V and 1 base from J, the junction contained 12 bases not matched to a gene. This CDR3 contains 18 residues. This rearrangement joins TRBV4-1 to TRBJ2-2, with 7 nucleotides matching TRBD1. This TCR was sampled from a human donor in good health. The sequenced material came from blood. The CDR3 sequence: CASSLPTPGQWNTGELFF. In DNA, the CDR3 is TGCGCCAGCAGCCTCCCGACTCCGGGACAGTGGAACACCGGGGAGCTGTTTTTT.